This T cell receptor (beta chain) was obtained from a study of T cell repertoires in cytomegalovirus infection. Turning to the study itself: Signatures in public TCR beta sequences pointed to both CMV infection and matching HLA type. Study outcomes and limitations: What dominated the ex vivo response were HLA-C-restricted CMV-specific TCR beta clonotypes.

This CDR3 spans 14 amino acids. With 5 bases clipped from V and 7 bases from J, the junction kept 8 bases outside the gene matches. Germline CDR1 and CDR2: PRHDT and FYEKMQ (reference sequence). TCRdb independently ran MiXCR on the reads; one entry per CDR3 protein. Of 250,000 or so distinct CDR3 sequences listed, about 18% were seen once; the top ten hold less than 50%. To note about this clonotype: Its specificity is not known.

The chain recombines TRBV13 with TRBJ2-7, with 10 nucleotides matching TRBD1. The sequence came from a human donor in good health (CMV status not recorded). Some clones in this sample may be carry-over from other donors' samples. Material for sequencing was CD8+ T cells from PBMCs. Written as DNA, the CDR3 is TGTGCCAGCAGCCCGGGGACAGGGGTTGGAGAGCAGTACTTC. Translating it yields CASSPGTGVGEQYF.